This T cell receptor beta chain was retrieved from a study of identical twins. cDNA carried unique molecular identifiers, and a universal primer site was added by template switching. TCRdb ran MiXCR on the 5' RACE reads and lists one entry per CDR3 protein. The table records around 1.7 million distinct CDR3 sequences, roughly 35% of them present only once. The V gene lost 3 bases and the J gene lost 13 bases, with 16 bases spanning the gap. Germline-derived CDR1 and CDR2 are ENHRY and SYGVKD. The CDR3 is 13 residues long. This chain joins TRBV10-3 and TRBJ2-4; maybe TRBD2 (6 bases). Sequencing input: cord blood. The receptor was isolated from a newborn girl in good health. CDR3 sequence reads: CAISEQSSGEQYF. The CDR3 DNA follows: TGTGCCATCAGTGAACAGTCATCGGGGGAGCAGTACTTC.